The 13 T cell receptor beta chains listed next were all sequenced from one sample in a study of blood T cells in healthy people across ages. Next came a second PCR, run for about 7 to 12 cycles, which used a sample-barcoded 5' primer along with a J-beta primer mix. TCRdb re-called the 5' RACE reads through MiXCR, storing one row per CDR3 protein. In the table there are 1.5 million or so distinct CDR3 sequences, about 45% of which are singletons. The specimen sequenced was blood. These receptors all stem from a woman aged 18-29 years in good health.

This clonotype was seen more than once but under ten times. This chain connects TRBV29-1 to TRBJ2-2; 9 bases match TRBD2. Trimming at V came to 6 bases and at J to 0 bases, leaving 11 bases not matched to a gene. Germline loops: CDR1 SQVTM, CDR2 ANQGSEA. The CDR3 extends over 17 amino acids. The CDR3 sequence is CSVQGLAFSANTGELFF. The CDR3 bases are TGCAGCGTCCAGGGACTAGCTTTCAGCGCGAACACCGGGGAGCTGTTTTTT.

A few counts support this clonotype. This chain links TRBV10-3 with TRBJ1-2; the D is unclear. CDR1 and CDR2 from the germline V gene are ENHRY and SYGVKD. The CDR3 runs 13 residues. V shed 3 bases and J shed 5 bases, with 10 bases lying between them. The CDR3 here is CAISDVEDYGYTF. The DNA of the CDR3 is TGTGCCATCAGTGACGTAGAAGATTATGGCTACACCTTC.

The J gene is TRBJ2-3, the V gene TRBV28; 11 positions agree with TRBD2. Germline CDR1 and CDR2: MDHEN and SYDVKM. The length of the CDR3 is 17 residues. Unmatched junction bases numbered 7, after V lost 5 bases and J lost 0 bases. The CDR3 DNA reads as TGTGCCAGCAGTCTACTAGCGGGAGAACGAAGCACAGATACGCAGTATTTT. This codes for CASSLLAGERSTDTQYF.

J is TRBJ1-4 and V is TRBV7-9; unclear D gene. Germline values: CDR1 SEHNR, CDR2 FQNEAQ (reference sequence). V lost 5 bases, J lost 6 bases, and 10 bases lay in between. The CDR3 extends over 13 amino acids. In nucleotides, the CDR3 is TGTGCCAGCAGCCTCGGGCGGGATGAAAAACTGTTTTTT. Encoded protein: CASSLGRDEKLFF.

This chain joins TRBV6-2 or TRBV6-3 and TRBJ2-1; 8 nucleotides align to TRBD2. The CDR3 runs to 15 residues. In germline, CDR1 is MNHEY, CDR2 SVGEGT. V lost 6 bases and J lost 3; bases outside the gene matches: 7. DNA of the CDR3: TGTGCCAGCAGCCCATGGACTAGCAACTACAATGAGCAGTTCTTC. It encodes CASSPWTSNYNEQFF.

V gene TRBV25-1 combines with J gene TRBJ1-6; 7 nucleotides line up with TRBD1. The CDR3 contains 16 residues. J lost 7 bases, V lost 4 bases, and 10 bases had no gene match. Germline assignment: CDR1 MGHDK and CDR2 SYGVNS. CDR3 sequence reads: CASSGRGGLRNSPLHF. The CDR3 bases are TGTGCCAGCAGTGGGAGAGGGGGCCTTCGGAATTCACCCCTCCACTTT.

The CDR3 DNA is TGTGCCAGCAGTTCACAGGGGAGGGTAGAAGCTTTCTTT. Translation: CASSSQGRVEAFF. The chain couples TRBV12-3 or TRBV12-4 to TRBJ1-1; 7 bases agree with TRBD1. Unmatched junction bases numbered 7, after V lost 4 bases and J lost 8 bases. The CDR3 is 13 residues long.

The sample holds a few counts of this clonotype. The gene calls are TRBV7-8 and TRBJ2-3; possible D gene TRBD2, 5 bases. CDR3 size: 17 residues. The germline V gene encodes CDR1 SGHVS and CDR2 FQNEAQ. Trimming took off 5 bases at V and 6 bases at J, with 24 bases between the two ends. The CDR3 coding sequence is TGTGCCAGCAGCCCAGCTTCGCTAGCCCACTCCGGCGATACGCAGTATTTT. Translated: CASSPASLAHSGDTQYF.

The chain links TRBV27 to TRBJ2-1; TRBD1 matches at 7 bases. The germline V gene has CDR1 MNHEY and CDR2 SMNVEV (reference sequence). This CDR3 has 13 residues. Trimming at V came to 6 bases and at J to 10 bases, leaving 9 bases not matched to a gene. CDR3 protein: CASRCGTAKEQFF. CDR3 DNA: TGTGCCAGCAGATGTGGGACAGCGAAGGAGCAGTTCTTC.

The V gene is TRBV20-1, the J gene TRBJ1-2, with TRBD1 matching 7 bases. This CDR3 is built from 14 residues. The V and J ends lost 2 bases and 9 bases, in that order; junction bases with no gene match: 12. Germline V gene lookup returns CDR1 DFQATT and CDR2 SNEGSKA (reference sequence). The CDR3, as DNA: TGCAGTGCTAGAAGCGGACAGGCACTTAGTAGCTACACCTTC. It encodes CSARSGQALSSYTF.

The CDR3 nucleotides are TGTGCCAGCAGTCGACAGGGGGGTTTCGAAAAACTGTTTTTT. Translated: CASSRQGGFEKLFF. The gene calls are TRBV12-3 or TRBV12-4 and TRBJ1-4; 9 positions match TRBD1. The ends lost 5 bases at V and 8 bases at J; junction bases unmatched: 6. This CDR3 has 14 amino acids.

J is TRBJ2-1 and V is TRBV6-6; D unresolved. Trimming left V 0 bases short and J 0 bases short, with 9 bases between. The CDR3 contains 16 residues. Germline-derived CDR1 and CDR2 are MNHNY and SVGAGI (reference sequence). CDR3 loop: CASSYSAPSSYNEQFF. The CDR3 DNA sequence: TGTGCCAGCAGTTACTCGGCACCGAGCTCCTACAATGAGCAGTTCTTC.

The genes are TRBV28 and TRBJ2-7; TRBD1 might be the D (5 bases). The length of the CDR3 is 14 residues. CDR1 and CDR2 (germline): MDHEN, SYDVKM. Deletions cut 6 bases from V and 3 bases from J, with 15 bases between. The CDR3 protein is CASRNQDNDYEQYF. The CDR3 coding sequence is TGTGCCAGCAGGAACCAGGACAATGACTACGAGCAGTACTTC. Variable domain in full (rest from reference TRBV28 and TRBJ2-7): DVKVTQSSRYLVKRTGEKVFLECVQDMDHENMFWYRQDPGLGLRLIYFSYDVKMKEKGDIPEGYSVSREKKERFSLILESASTNQTSMYLCASRNQDNDYEQYFGPGTRLTVT.